The 17 T cell receptor beta chains below were found in one sample sequenced in a study of T cell responses to AZD1222 COVID-19 vaccine. Profiling relied on immunoSEQ multiplex PCR, and the TCRdb table lists in-frame clones only, not all of them. The sample carries approximately 70,000 clones, 87% recorded once. Material: peripheral blood, obtained on day 0 of AZD1222 vaccination. The receptors stem from an adult in good health.

V and J are TRBV4-2 and TRBJ1-3; 9 bases are shared with TRBD1. V shed 4 bases and J 2 bases; nucleotides not matched to a gene: 3. CDR3 length equals 15 residues. Germline V gene data show CDR1 as LGHNA and CDR2 as YNFKEQ. The CDR3 here is CASSRRTGAGNTIYF. The CDR3 DNA follows: TGTGCCAGCAGCCGCCGGACAGGGGCTGGAAACACCATATATTTT.

The V gene is TRBV30, the J gene TRBJ2-3, with D maybe TRBD2 (6 bases). Germline CDR1 is GTSNPN and CDR2 is SVGIG (reference sequence). The CDR3 contains 15 residues. V was trimmed by 4 bases and J by 7 bases, leaving 21 bases between them. The CDR3 loop reads CAWNERAAGRYTQYF. The CDR3 coding sequence is TGTGCCTGGAATGAGCGGGCTGCGGGGAGATATACGCAGTATTTT.

The gene calls are TRBV29-1 and TRBJ2-3, with 7 bases matching TRBD2. This CDR3 is built from 13 residues. Germline V CDR1 and CDR2: SQVTM, ANQGSEA. The junction had 9 bases not matched to a gene; V was cut back by 8 bases and J by 4 bases. The CDR3 coding sequence is TGCAGCTTTGCGGGAGCGGGTGCAGATACGCAGTATTTT. Translated, it gives CSFAGAGADTQYF.

The V and J genes are TRBV6-6 and TRBJ1-6; a weak D match, TRBD1 (6 bases). In germline, CDR1 is MNHNY, CDR2 SVGAGI (reference sequence). The CDR3 is made up of 14 amino acids. Trimming took off 6 bases at V and 7 bases at J, with 13 bases between the two ends. The chain's CDR3 is CASSRQEGNSPLHF. Here the CDR3 DNA reads TGTGCCAGCAGCCGACAGGAGGGAAATTCACCCCTCCACTTT.

The chain is built from TRBV12-3 or TRBV12-4 and TRBJ2-5; D is unclear. This CDR3 spans 11 amino acids. The V end was cut by 6 bases, the J end by 5 bases, with 7 bases between. The chain's CDR3 is CASSHLETQYF. CDR3 bases: TGTGCCAGCAGCCACCTTGAGACCCAGTACTTC.

The gene calls are TRBV4-1 and TRBJ2-7, with D possibly matching TRBD1 (6 bases). Trimming removed 0 bases from V and 5 bases from J, with 17 bases in between. The CDR3 contains 16 residues. Germline lookup yields CDR1 MGHRA and CDR2 YSYEKL. The CDR3 reads CASSQEVTGVGNEQYF. The CDR3 DNA follows: TGCGCCAGCAGCCAAGAAGTGACAGGCGTTGGGAACGAGCAGTACTTC.

This sequence joins TRBV13 and TRBJ2-2, with D possibly TRBD2 on 5 matching bases. Germline assignment: CDR1 PRHDT and CDR2 FYEKMQ (reference sequence). The CDR3 extends over 14 amino acids. Trimming pared 3 bases from V and 1 base from J, leaving 6 bases between. The CDR3 nucleotides are TGTGCCAGCAGCTTGGAGGAGAACACCGGGGAGCTGTTTTTT. This gives the protein CASSLEENTGELFF.

Written as DNA, the CDR3 is TGTGCCAGCAGCCCGGGGTGGGGGTCCTCCTACGAGCAGTACTTC. It is translated as CASSPGWGSSYEQYF. The chain recombines TRBV3-1 (or the pseudogene TRBV3-2) with TRBJ2-7; D may match TRBD1 or TRBD2 (5 bases each). Per the germline V gene, CDR1 is LGHDT and CDR2 is YNNKEL (reference sequence). V was trimmed by 4 bases and J by 0 bases, leaving 13 bases between them. This CDR3 has 15 residues.

The chain joins TRBV30 to TRBJ2-7, with TRBD1 matching 10 bases. The CDR3 loop spans 13 amino acids. Germline V gives CDR1 GTSNPN, CDR2 SVGIG (reference sequence). In DNA form, the CDR3 reads TGTGCTACCTCTCCCGGGACAGGGGCCGAGCAGTACTTC. Its translation is CATSPGTGAEQYF.

V usage is TRBV7-7 and J usage is TRBJ2-1, with 9 bases identical to TRBD2. Germline CDR1 reads SSHAT; CDR2 reads FNYEAQ (reference sequence). The CDR3 is 20 amino acids. The trim removed 4 bases at V and 2 bases at J, leaving 18 bases unmatched. The CDR3 bases are TGTGCCAGCAGCTCTTCGCCAGCGGGGGGCCTAGATGGAGCCTACAATGAGCAGTTCTTC. This translates into CASSSSPAGGLDGAYNEQFF.

This clone was picked up one time. The chain joins TRBV6-6 to TRBJ1-6; no clear D. Germline V gene lookup returns CDR1 MNHNY and CDR2 SVGAGI (reference sequence). Trimming shortened V by 9 bases and J by 0 bases, and 9 bases separated the two germline ends. This CDR3 comprises 14 residues. The CDR3 bases are TGTGCCAGTGTCGGTTACTCCTATAATTCACCCCTCCACTTT. Translated, it gives CASVGYSYNSPLHF.

The chain joins TRBV4-3 to TRBJ2-7; D remains unclear. V was shortened by 0 bases and J by 5 bases, with 8 bases between the two germline ends. Germline V CDR1 and CDR2: LGHNA, YSLEER. The CDR3 spans 13 residues. In DNA, the CDR3 is TGCGCCAGCAGCCAAGATTACCGGGACGAGCAGTACTTC. As protein: CASSQDYRDEQYF.

The genes are TRBV11-2 and TRBJ1-1; D is unresolved. Trimming stripped 8 bases from V and 4 bases from J, with 17 bases between. CDR1 and CDR2 (germline): SGHAT, FQNNGV. There are 14 residues in the CDR3. CDR3 region: CASLNQLRATEAFF. CDR3 nucleotide sequence: TGTGCCAGCCTCAACCAACTCCGGGCCACTGAAGCTTTCTTT.

The chain recombines TRBV15 with TRBJ1-1, with D tentatively TRBD1 (5 bases). The CDR3 is 14 residues long. Trimming removed 3 bases from V and 5 bases from J, with 13 bases in between. The germline V gene has CDR1 LNHNV and CDR2 YYDKDF (reference sequence). CDR3 sequence (DNA): TGTGCCACCAGCAGGGACGGGGGAACGACTGAAGCTTTCTTT. Residues: CATSRDGGTTEAFF.

The chain couples TRBV20-1 to TRBJ2-1, with a tentative D call TRBD2 (7 bases). Germline CDR1 and CDR2: DFQATT and SNEGSKA (reference sequence). The V end lost 3 bases, the J end lost 12 bases, and 21 bases lay between the germline ends. There are 14 residues in the CDR3. Here the CDR3 DNA reads TGCAGTGCTAGTTGGGCGGGGGCCCCACACGGGCAGTTCTTC. Protein: CSASWAGAPHGQFF.

The J gene is TRBJ1-3, the V gene TRBV9, with no clear D. Trimming stripped 3 bases from V and 0 bases from J, with 16 bases between. The germline V gene encodes CDR1 SGDLS and CDR2 YYNGEE. The length of the CDR3 is 17 residues. The CDR3 nucleotides read TGTGCCAGCAGCGCTCCCGGTGGGCGTCTCTCTGGAAACACCATATATTTT. Translation: CASSAPGGRLSGNTIYF.

V is TRBV18 and J is TRBJ1-1; unclear D gene. Germline CDR1 is KGHSH and CDR2 is LQKENI. CDR3 length: 13 amino acids. Trimming stripped 3 bases from V and 0 bases from J, with 5 bases between. The CDR3 bases are TGTGCCAGCTCACCGGATTTGAACACTGAAGCTTTCTTT. Amino acid sequence: CASSPDLNTEAFF.